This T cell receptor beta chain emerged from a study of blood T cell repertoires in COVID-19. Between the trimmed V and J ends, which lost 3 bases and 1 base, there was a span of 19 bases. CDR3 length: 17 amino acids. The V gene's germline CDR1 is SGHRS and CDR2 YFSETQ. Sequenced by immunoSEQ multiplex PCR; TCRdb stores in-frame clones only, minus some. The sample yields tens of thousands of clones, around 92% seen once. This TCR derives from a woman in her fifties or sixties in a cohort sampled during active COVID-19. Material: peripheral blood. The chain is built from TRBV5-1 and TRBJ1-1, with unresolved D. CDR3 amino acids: CASSYGYRHAENTEAFF. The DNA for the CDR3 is TGCGCCAGCAGCTATGGATACCGTCACGCGGAGAACACTGAAGCTTTCTTT.